The TCR beta chain described here comes from a study of Ad26.COV2.S vaccination and SARS-CoV-2 variants (dated by TCRdb to the early 2020s). Study-level background: Sequencing of the TCRbeta repertoire served to evaluate the specificity and breadth of SARS-CoV-2-reactive T cell receptors following Ad26.COV2.S vaccination. The TCR-sequenced set comprised about 32 samples: about 19 Ad26.COV2.S vaccine recipients, 5 placebo recipients and 8 SARS-CoV-2 convalescent individuals.

This specimen's time point label, per the study, means: individuals recovered from natural SARS-CoV-2 infection. A remark on this clone: What antigen it recognizes has not been identified. Per-base quality was not reported, and no clone a single base away is much larger than it.

What the research found in general, with its limitations: After vaccination, spike-specific CD8+ and CD4+ T cell responses were reported to show substantial breadth. The authors noted that total T cell responses may have been underestimated by the TCR breadth and depth analyses. Vaccine and placebo recipients had comparable non-spike TCR breadth, which fits with the vaccine containing only spike. Compared with placebo recipients, Ad26.COV2.S recipients showed higher spike-specific TCR breadth (P = 0.0014).

The immunoSEQ Assay was the method used to sequence TCRbeta CDR3 regions. After extraction, genomic DNA underwent amplification by bias-controlled multiplex PCR, followed by high-throughput sequencing. As for how the authors treated the data: To quantify the absolute abundance of every unique TCRbeta CDR3 region, sequences were collapsed and filtered. T cell fraction was estimated by normalization of TCRbeta template counts to usable DNA, with usable DNA being measured through amplification of reference genes present in all nucleated cells. Repertoire TCRs were annotated as SARS-CoV-2-specific by exact matching of V gene, CDR3 amino acid sequence and J gene to a known reactive TCR set. The reference SARS-CoV-2 TCR set came from MIRA and was filtered for enrichment in COVID-19-positive ImmuneCODE repertoires, removing public or cross-reactive TCRs. Based on the MIRA antigens, annotated TCRs were further analysed at the level of specific ORF or position within ORF. Breadth was defined as the number of annotated unique rearrangements divided by the total number of unique productive rearrangements, and depth was defined as the summed frequency of the annotated unique rearrangements. Two-sided Wilcoxon rank-sum tests were used to compare TCR breadth between groups. This immuneACCESS table, as held by TCRdb, lists in-frame sequences with V and J called but not all clones. Of the missing ones, under half trace to an unresolved V gene in checked studies; the others have no known cause. V and J calls and clone size are those listed in that table; D and trimming were worked out from the DNA. Present in this sample are hundreds of thousands of clones, 92% of which were seen just once. The top ten hold under 4% of the sample.

V is shortened by 3 bases, J by 5 bases, and the region joining them spans 13 bases. CDR1 MNHNS and CDR2 SASEGT were looked up in the germline V gene. The CDR3 contains 14 residues, cysteine and phenylalanine counted. The retained sequence is limited to the CDR3, 42 bases, with the frame set at the first base. The TCR was taken from a human donor who had recovered from COVID-19. The chain joins TRBV6-1 to TRBJ1-1; matching of 6 bases hints at TRBD1 as the D gene. The material sequenced was peripheral blood, taken after recovery from COVID-19. CDR3 protein: CASSDGGGGTEAFF. The DNA is TGTGCCAGCAGTGATGGGGGAGGGGGGACTGAAGCTTTCTTT.